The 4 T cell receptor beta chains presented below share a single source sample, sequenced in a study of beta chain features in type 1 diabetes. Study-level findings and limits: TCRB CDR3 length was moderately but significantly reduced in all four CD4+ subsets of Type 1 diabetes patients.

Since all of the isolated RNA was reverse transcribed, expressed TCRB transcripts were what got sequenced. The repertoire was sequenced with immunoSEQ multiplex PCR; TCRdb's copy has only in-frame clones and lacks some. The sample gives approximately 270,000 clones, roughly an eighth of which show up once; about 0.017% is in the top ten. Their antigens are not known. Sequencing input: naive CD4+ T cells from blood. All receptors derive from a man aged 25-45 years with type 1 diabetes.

The CDR3 DNA follows: TGTGCCACCAGCGCGTGGACTAGCGGGGAGACCCAGTACTTC. Translated: CATSAWTSGETQYF. The chain uses TRBV15 and TRBJ2-5; 11 bases fit TRBD2. The CDR3 runs to 14 residues. CDR1 is LNHNV and CDR2 is YYDKDF in the germline V gene (reference sequence). V lost 5 bases and J lost 5; bases outside the gene matches: 4.

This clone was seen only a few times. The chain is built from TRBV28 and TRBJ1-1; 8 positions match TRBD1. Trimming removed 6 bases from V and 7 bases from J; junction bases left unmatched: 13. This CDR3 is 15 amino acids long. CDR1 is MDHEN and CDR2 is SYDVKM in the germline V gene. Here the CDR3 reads CASRPSPGQASEAFF. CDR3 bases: TGTGCCAGCAGACCCTCCCCGGGACAGGCAAGTGAAGCTTTCTTT.

CDR3 loop: CATCLAGVDEQYF. The CDR3 nucleotides are TGTGCCACCTGTCTAGCGGGAGTAGACGAGCAGTACTTC. The rearrangement joins TRBV6-5 to TRBJ2-7; 10 bases fit TRBD2. Looked up from germline, CDR1 is MNHEY and CDR2 is SVGAGI. V trimming: 10 bases; J trimming: 5 bases; junction bases outside the gene matches: 8. The CDR3 runs 13 residues.

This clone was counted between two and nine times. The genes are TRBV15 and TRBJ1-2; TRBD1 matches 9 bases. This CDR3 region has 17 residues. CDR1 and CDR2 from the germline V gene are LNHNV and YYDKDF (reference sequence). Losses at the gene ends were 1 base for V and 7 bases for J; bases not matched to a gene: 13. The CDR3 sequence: CATSRAAGTGSSRGYTF. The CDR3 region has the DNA TGTGCCACCAGCAGAGCTGCTGGGACAGGGTCCTCTCGTGGCTACACCTTC.